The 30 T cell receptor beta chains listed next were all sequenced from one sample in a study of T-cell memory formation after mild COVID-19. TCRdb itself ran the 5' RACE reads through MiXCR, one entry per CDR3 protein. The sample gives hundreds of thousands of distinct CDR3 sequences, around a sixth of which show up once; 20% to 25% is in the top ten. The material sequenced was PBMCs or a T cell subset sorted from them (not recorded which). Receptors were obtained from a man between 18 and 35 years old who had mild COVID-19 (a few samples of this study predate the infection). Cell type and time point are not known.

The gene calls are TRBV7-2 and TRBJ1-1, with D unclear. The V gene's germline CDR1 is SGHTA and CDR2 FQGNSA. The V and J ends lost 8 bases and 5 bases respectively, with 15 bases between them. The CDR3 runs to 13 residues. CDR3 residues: CASGFERETEAFF. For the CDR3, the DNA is TGTGCCAGCGGGTTCGAGAGGGAGACTGAAGCTTTCTTT.

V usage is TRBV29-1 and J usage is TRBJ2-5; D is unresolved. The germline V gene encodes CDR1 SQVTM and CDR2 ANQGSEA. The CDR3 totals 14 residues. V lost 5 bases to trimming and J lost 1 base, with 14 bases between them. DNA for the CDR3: TGCAGCGTTACACCTGGGGAAGCCCAAGAGACCCAGTACTTC. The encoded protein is CSVTPGEAQETQYF.

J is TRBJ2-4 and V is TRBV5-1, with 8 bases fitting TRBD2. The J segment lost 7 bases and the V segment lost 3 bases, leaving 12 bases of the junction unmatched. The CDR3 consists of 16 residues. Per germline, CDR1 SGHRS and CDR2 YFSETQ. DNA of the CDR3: TGCGCCAGCAGCTGGGGGGGCGCTGGCGGGGGGAACATTCAGTACTTC. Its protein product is CASSWGGAGGGNIQYF.

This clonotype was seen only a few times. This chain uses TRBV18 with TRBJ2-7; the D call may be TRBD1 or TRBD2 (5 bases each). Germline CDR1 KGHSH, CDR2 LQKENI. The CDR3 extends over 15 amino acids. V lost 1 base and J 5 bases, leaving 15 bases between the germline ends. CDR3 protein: CASSPLGTEKDEQYF. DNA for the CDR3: TGTGCCAGCTCACCACTCGGGACGGAAAAGGACGAGCAGTACTTC.

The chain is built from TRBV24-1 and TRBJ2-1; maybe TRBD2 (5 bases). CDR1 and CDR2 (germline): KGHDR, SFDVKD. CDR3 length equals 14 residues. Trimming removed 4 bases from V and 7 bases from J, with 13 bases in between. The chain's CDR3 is CATSDPGLRNEQFF. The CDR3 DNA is TGTGCCACCAGTGACCCTGGACTCCGGAATGAGCAGTTCTTC.

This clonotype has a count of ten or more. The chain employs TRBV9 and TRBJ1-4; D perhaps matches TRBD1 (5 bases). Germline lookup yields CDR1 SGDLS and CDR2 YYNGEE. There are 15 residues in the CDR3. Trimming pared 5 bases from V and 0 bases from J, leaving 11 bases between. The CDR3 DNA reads TGTGCCAGCAGTCTTGACAGTTCAACTAATGAAAAACTGTTTTTT. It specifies CASSLDSSTNEKLFF.

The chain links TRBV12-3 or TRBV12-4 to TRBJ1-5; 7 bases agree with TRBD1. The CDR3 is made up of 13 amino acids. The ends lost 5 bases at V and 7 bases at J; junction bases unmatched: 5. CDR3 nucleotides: TGTGCCAGCAGTCACAGGGGAGGGCAGCCCCAGCATTTT. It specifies CASSHRGGQPQHF.

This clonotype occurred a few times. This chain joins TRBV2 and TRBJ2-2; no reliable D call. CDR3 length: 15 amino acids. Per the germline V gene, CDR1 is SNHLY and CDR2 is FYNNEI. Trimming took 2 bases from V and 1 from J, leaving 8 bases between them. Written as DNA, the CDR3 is TGTGCCAGCAGTGAACAGCCGATGAACACCGGGGAGCTGTTTTTT. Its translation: CASSEQPMNTGELFF.

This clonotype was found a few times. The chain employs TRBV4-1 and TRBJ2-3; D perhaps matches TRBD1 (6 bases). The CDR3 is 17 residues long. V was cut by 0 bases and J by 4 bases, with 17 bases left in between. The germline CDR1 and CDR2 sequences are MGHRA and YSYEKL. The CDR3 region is CASSQENGQRFSDTQYF. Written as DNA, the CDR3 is TGCGCCAGCAGCCAAGAGAACGGACAGCGGTTTTCAGATACGCAGTATTTT.

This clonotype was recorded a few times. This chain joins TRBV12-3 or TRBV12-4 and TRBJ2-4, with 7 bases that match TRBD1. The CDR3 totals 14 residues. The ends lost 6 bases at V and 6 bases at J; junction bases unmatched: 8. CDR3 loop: CASSRQGLGNIQYF. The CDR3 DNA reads TGTGCCAGCAGCCGACAGGGCTTGGGAAACATTCAGTACTTC.

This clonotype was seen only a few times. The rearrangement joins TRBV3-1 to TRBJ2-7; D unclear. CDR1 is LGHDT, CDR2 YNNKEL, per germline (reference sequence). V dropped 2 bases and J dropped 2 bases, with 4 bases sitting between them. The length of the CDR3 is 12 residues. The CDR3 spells CASSQHTYEQYF. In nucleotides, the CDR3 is TGTGCCAGCAGCCAACATACCTACGAGCAGTACTTC.

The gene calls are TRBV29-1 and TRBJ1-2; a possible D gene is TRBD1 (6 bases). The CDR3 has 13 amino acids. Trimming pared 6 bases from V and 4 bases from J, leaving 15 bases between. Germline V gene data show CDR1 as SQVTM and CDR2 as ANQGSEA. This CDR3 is CSVPDSFSYGYTF. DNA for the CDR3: TGCAGCGTCCCGGACAGTTTCTCCTATGGCTACACCTTC.

The CDR3 DNA follows: TGTGCCAGCAGTTTAGGAGTATCCCTCTCCACTGAAGCTTTCTTT. This codes for CASSLGVSLSTEAFF. This sequence joins TRBV12-3 or TRBV12-4 and TRBJ1-1; D not certain. The CDR3 covers 15 residues. The V and J ends lost 1 base and 4 bases respectively, with 13 bases between them.

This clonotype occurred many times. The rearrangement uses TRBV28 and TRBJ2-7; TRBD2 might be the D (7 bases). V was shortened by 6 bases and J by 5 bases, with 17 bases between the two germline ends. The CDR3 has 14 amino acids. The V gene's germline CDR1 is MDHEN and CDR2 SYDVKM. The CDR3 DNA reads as TGTGCCAGCAGCGTGGGGGGGGGGCCTCACGAGCAGTACTTC. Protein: CASSVGGGPHEQYF.

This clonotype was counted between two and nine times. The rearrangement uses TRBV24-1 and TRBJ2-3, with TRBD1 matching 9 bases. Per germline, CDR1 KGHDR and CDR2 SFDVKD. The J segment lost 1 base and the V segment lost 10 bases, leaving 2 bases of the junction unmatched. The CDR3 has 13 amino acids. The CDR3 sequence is CATTGGRTDTQYF. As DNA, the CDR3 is TGTGCCACGACAGGGGGTCGCACAGATACGCAGTATTTT.

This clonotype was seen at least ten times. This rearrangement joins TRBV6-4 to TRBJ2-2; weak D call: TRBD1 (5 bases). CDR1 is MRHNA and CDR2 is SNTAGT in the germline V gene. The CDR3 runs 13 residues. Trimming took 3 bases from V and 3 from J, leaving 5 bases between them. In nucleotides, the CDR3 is TGTGCCAGCAGTGAAGGGGACACCGGGGAGCTGTTTTTT. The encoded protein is CASSEGDTGELFF.

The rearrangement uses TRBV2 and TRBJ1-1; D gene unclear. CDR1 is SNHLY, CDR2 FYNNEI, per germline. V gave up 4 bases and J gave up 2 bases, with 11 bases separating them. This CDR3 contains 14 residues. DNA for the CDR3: TGTGCCAGCAGTGTGGGAGGGTATAACACTGAAGCTTTCTTT. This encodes CASSVGGYNTEAFF.

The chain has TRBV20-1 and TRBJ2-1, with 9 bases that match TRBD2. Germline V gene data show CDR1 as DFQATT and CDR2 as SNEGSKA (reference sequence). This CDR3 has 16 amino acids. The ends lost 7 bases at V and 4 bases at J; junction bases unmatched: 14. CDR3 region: CSVTSGPMPLYNEQFF. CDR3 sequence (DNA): TGCAGTGTGACTAGCGGCCCTATGCCCTTGTACAATGAGCAGTTCTTC.

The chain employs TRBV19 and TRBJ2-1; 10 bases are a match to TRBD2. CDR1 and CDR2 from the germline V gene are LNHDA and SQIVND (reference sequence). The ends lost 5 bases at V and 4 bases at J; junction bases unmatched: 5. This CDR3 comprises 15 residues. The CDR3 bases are TGTGCCAGTAGTCCCCTACTAGCGGGATACAATGAGCAGTTCTTC. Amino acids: CASSPLLAGYNEQFF.

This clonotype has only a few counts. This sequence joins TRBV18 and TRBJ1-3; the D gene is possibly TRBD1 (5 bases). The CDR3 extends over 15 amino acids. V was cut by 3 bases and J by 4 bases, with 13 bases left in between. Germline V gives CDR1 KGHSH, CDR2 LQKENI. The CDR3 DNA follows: TGTGCCAGCTCACCCACCAGGGCCTCCGGAAACACCATATATTTT. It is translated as CASSPTRASGNTIYF.

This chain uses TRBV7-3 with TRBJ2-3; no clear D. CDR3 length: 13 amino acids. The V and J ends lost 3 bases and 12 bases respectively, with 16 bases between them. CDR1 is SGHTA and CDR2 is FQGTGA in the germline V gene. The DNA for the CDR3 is TGTGCCAGCAGCTTGGGCAGGTACCTCGACCAGTATTTT. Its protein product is CASSLGRYLDQYF.

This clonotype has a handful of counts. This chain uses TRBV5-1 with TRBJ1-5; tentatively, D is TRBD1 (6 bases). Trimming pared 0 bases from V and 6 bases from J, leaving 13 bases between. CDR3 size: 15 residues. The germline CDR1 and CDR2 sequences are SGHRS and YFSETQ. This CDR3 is CASSLAIRGGQPQHF. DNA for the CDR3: TGCGCCAGCAGCTTGGCGATCAGGGGCGGTCAGCCCCAGCATTTT. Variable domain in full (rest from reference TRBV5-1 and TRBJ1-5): KAGVTQTPRYLIKTRGQQVTLSCSPISGHRSVSWYQQTPGQGLQFLFEYFSETQRNKGNFPGRFSGRQFSNSRSEMNVSTLELGDSALYLCASSLAIRGGQPQHFGDGTRLSIL.

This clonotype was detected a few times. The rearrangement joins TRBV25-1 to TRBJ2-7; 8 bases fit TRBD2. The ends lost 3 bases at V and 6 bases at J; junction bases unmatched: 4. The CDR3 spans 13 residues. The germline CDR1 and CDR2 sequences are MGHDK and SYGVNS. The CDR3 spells CASSDGGALEQYF. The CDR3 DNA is TGTGCCAGCAGTGACGGGGGGGCCCTCGAGCAGTACTTC.

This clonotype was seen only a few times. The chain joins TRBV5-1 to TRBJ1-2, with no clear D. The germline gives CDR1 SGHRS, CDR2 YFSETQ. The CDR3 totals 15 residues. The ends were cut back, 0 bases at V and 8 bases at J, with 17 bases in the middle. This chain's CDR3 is CASSLEALGTRGYTF. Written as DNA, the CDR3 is TGCGCCAGCAGCTTGGAGGCTCTGGGAACAAGGGGCTACACCTTC.

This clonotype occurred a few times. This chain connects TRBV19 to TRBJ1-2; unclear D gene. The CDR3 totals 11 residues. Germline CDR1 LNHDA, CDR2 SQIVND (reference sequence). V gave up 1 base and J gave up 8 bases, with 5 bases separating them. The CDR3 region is CASSIGGGYTF. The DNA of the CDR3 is TGTGCCAGTAGTATAGGAGGAGGCTACACCTTC.

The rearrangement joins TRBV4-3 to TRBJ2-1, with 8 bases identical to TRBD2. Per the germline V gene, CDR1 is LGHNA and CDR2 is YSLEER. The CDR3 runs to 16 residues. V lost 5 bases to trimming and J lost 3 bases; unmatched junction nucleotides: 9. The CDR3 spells CASSRRGGRGYNEQFF. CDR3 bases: TGCGCCAGCAGCAGACGCGGGGGGCGGGGCTACAATGAGCAGTTCTTC.

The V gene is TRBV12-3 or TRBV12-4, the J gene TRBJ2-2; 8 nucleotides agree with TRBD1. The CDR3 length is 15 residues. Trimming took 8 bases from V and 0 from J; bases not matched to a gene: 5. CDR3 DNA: TGTGCCAGCGGGGGACAGGCCGCGAACACCGGGGAGCTGTTTTTT. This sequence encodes CASGGQAANTGELFF.

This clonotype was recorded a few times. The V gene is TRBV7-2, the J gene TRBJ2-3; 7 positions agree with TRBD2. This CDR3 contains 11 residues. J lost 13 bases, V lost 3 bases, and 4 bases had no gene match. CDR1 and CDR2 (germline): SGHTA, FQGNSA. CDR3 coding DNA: TGTGCCAGCAGCTTGAGCGGGGAGAAGTATTTT. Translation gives CASSLSGEKYF.

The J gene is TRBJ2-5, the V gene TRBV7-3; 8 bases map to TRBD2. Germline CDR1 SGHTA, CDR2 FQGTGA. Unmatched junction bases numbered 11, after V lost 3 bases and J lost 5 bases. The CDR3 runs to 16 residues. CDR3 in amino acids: CASSLGLAGMRETQYF. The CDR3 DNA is TGTGCCAGCAGCTTGGGGCTAGCGGGTATGCGGGAGACCCAGTACTTC. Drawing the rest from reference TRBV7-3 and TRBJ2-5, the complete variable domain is GAGVSQTPSNKVTEKGKYVELRCDPISGHTALYWYRQSLGQGPEFLIYFQGTGAADDSGLPNDRFFAVRPEGSVSTLKIQRTERGDSAVYLCASSLGLAGMRETQYFGPGTRLLVL.

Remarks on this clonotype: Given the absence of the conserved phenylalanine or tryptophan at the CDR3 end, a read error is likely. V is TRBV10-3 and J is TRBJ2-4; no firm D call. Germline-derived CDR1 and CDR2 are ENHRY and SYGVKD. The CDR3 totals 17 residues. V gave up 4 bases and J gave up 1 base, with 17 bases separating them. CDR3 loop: CAISATIGMRAKNIQYL. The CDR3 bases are TGTGCCATCAGTGCGACGATAGGGATGAGGGCCAAAAACATTCAGTACTTA.